This T cell receptor (beta chain) was sequenced in a study of T-cell reconstitution after alpha-beta-depleted transplantation in children. CDR3 length equals 13 residues. Trimming cost V 0 bases and J 7 bases; bases outside gene matches: 1. Looked up from germline, CDR1 is MNHEY and CDR2 is SVGAGI. This clonotype was found a few times. Its antigen is unidentified. Unique molecular identifiers were incorporated during preparation of the TCRbeta library. MiXCR, applied by TCRdb to the PCR reads, yields one record per CDR3 protein. This table has around 300,000 distinct CDR3 sequences, roughly 25% appearing once. Overall study results and limits: T-cell counts and diversity were attributed mostly to newly produced T cells one year after transplant.

The sample here was PBMCs, mostly from graft donor cells, taken 180 days after TCRalphabeta/CD19-depleted stem cell transplant. This TCR derives from a male patient younger than 18 who had a stem cell transplant for acute lymphoblastic leukemia, so the T cells may come from the graft donor. V gene TRBV6-5 combines with J gene TRBJ1-2; 8 nucleotides agree with TRBD1. The CDR3 coding sequence is TGTGCCAGCAGTTACTCGGGACAGGTTGGCTACACCTTC. It translates to CASSYSGQVGYTF.